This paragraph reports one T cell receptor beta chain. These data are taken from a study of low-dose radiotherapy and immunotherapy resistance in tumors. About the research overall: For Cohort 1, fractions of 0.5 Gy were given every 2 weeks, reaching 6.5 Gy overall.

Covering alpha and beta chains, TRAV- and TRBV-specific primers were used for the first-strand cDNA. TCRs were amplified for approximately 21 PCR cycles with a constant-region primer and V-primer adapter. TCRdb reprocessed the reads with MiXCR, giving one entry per CDR3 protein. The sample shows about 7,900 distinct CDR3 sequences, 61% of them seen only once. Germline-derived CDR1 and CDR2 are LGHNA and YNFKEQ. The V gene end was trimmed by 1 base and the J gene end by 5 bases; junction bases not matched to a gene: 5. There are 15 residues in the CDR3. Nivolumab, ipilimumab, aspirin, low-dose cyclophosphamide and low-dose radiotherapy were given to donors. Patients with advanced, tumor-infiltrating lymphocyte-negative solid tumors were eligible.

The rearrangement joins TRBV4-2 to TRBJ2-1, with 7 nucleotides matching TRBD2. This TCR was recovered from a human donor with advanced metastatic prostate, ovarian, gallbladder or colorectal cancer (not recorded which). This table probably holds off-target reads from a library built for another chain. The CDR3 DNA sequence: TGTGCCAGCAGCCAAGGGCTAGCGGCTAACAATGAGCAGTTCTTC. It is translated as CASSQGLAANNEQFF.